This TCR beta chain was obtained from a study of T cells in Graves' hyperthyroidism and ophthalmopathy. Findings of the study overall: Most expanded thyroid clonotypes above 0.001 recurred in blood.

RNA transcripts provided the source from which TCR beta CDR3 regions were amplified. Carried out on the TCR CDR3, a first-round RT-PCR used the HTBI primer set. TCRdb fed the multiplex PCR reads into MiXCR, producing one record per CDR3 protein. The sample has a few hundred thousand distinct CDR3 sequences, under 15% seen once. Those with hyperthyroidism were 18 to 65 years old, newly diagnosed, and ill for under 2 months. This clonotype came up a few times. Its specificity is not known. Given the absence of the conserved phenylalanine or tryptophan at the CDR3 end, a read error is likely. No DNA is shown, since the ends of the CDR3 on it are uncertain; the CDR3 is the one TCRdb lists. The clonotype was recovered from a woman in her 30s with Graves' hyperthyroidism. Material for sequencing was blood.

CDR3 region: CASSDTRQ. The rearrangement links TRBV7-9 to TRBJ2-3. A total of 8 residues make up the CDR3, ends included. Looked up from germline, CDR1 is SEHNR and CDR2 is FQNEAQ (reference sequence).